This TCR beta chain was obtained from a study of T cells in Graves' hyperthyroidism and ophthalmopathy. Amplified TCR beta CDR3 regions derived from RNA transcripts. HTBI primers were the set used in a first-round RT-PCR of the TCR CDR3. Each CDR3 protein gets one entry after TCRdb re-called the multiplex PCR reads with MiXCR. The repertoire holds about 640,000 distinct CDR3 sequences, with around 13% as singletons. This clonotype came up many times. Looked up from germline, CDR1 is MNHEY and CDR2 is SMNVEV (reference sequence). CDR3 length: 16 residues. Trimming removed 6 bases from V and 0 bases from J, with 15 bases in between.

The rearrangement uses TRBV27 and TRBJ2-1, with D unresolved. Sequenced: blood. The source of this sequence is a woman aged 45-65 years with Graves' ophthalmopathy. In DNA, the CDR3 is TGTGCCAGCAGGATGAGCGCGGCTAGCTCCTACAATGAGCAGTTCTTC. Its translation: CASRMSAASSYNEQFF.